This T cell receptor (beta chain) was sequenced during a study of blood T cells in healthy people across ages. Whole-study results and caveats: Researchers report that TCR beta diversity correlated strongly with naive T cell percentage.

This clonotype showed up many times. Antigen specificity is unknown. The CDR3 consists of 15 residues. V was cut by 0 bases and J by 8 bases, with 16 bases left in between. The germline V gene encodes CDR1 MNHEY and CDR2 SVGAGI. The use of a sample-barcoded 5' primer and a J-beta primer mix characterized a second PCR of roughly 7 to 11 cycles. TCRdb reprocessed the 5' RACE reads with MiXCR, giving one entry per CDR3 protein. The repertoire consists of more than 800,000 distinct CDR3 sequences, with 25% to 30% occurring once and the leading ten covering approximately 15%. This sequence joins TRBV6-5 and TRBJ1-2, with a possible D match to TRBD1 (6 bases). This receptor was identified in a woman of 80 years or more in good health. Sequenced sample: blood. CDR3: CASSYSTGALGGYTF. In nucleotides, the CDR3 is TGTGCCAGCAGTTACTCCACGGGGGCCCTGGGCGGCTACACCTTC.